This T cell receptor beta chain was profiled in a study of blood T cell repertoires in COVID-19. The wider study: Donors of Cohort 3 who recovered were those that had two negative PCRs, clearance, or symptom resolution. Samples taken during acute and convalescent COVID-19 were collected in the United States, Italy and Spain.

V lost 5 bases and J 9 bases, leaving 6 bases between the germline ends. CDR3 length: 10 residues. CDR1 is SGHDT and CDR2 is YYEEEE in the germline V gene. Only in-frame clones appear in the TCRdb table, and some are missing; sequencing was by immunoSEQ multiplex PCR. The repertoire holds 250,000 to 350,000 clones, with 88% as singletons. This TCR was sampled from a woman aged 60-70 years in a cohort exposed to, infected with or recovered from COVID-19 (not recorded which). The rearrangement joins TRBV5-6 to TRBJ1-5, with D unclear. Sample: PBMCs or T cells enriched from blood (not recorded which). The CDR3 DNA reads TGTGCCAGCAGTTTTCGGCCCCAGCATTTT. It specifies CASSFRPQHF. The full variable domain, its missing parts supplied by reference TRBV5-6 and TRBJ1-5, is DAGVTQSPTHLIKTRGQQVTLRCSPKSGHDTVSWYQQALGQGPQFIFQYYEEEERQRGNFPDRFSGHQFPNYSSELNVNALLLGDSALYLCASSFRPQHFGDGTRLSIL.